The 17 T cell receptor beta chains reported below all come from one sample, sequenced in a study of blood T cell repertoires in COVID-19. TCRdb keeps only in-frame clones here, not all; method: immunoSEQ multiplex PCR. Of about 120,000 clones detected, 79% appear once; the ten largest clones hold 3% to 4.5%. The sequencing input was peripheral blood. The receptors shown here come from an elderly woman with acute or convalescent COVID-19.

The chain joins TRBV9 to TRBJ1-5; D not resolved. This CDR3 has 13 residues. V was trimmed by 2 bases and J by 5 bases, leaving 8 bases between them. In germline, CDR1 is SGDLS, CDR2 YYNGEE. In DNA form, the CDR3 reads TGTGCCAGCAGCGTGACCGACTATCAGCCCCAGCATTTT. It translates to CASSVTDYQPQHF.

The V and J genes are TRBV9 and TRBJ2-3; TRBD2 is a possible D gene (6 bases). Trimming took off 3 bases at V and 2 bases at J, with 16 bases between the two ends. The CDR3 spans 16 residues. Germline V gene sequence: CDR1 SGDLS, CDR2 YYNGEE. CDR3 in amino acids: CASSDPGGVHTDTQYF. CDR3 sequence (DNA): TGTGCCAGCAGCGACCCCGGGGGTGTACACACAGATACGCAGTATTTT.

The chain combines TRBV9 with TRBJ2-7, with D unresolved. The CDR3 runs 20 residues. Germline CDR1 and CDR2: SGDLS and YYNGEE. V was pared by 0 bases and J by 6 bases, with 31 bases between. The CDR3 spells CASSVAYLARSPPLTCEQYF. In nucleotides, the CDR3 is TGTGCCAGCAGCGTAGCCTACCTTGCTCGGAGCCCTCCCCTCACTTGCGAGCAGTACTTC. The full variable domain, completed using reference TRBV9 and TRBJ2-7, is DSGVTQTPKHLITATGQRVTLRCSPRSGDLSVYWYQQSLDQGLQFLIQYYNGEERAKGNILERFSAQQFPDLHSELNLSSLELGDSALYFCASSVAYLARSPPLTCEQYFGPGTRLTVT.

This clone was observed a handful of times. The chain uses TRBV11-2 and TRBJ2-2; 8 bases are shared with TRBD2. The J segment lost 1 base and the V segment lost 2 bases, leaving 3 bases of the junction unmatched. The CDR3 covers 16 residues. CDR1 is SGHAT and CDR2 is FQNNGV in the germline V gene. DNA of the CDR3: TGTGCCAGCAGCTTAAGCGGGAGAGGGAACACCGGGGAGCTGTTTTTT. It yields the protein CASSLSGRGNTGELFF.

This rearrangement joins TRBV6-5 to TRBJ1-5; 9 bases align to TRBD1. The germline gives CDR1 MNHEY, CDR2 SVGAGI. The junction had 8 bases not matched to a gene; V was cut back by 9 bases and J by 2 bases. The CDR3 spans 15 residues. Here the CDR3 reads CASGQGNVGNQPQHF. The CDR3 bases are TGTGCCAGTGGACAGGGGAACGTTGGCAATCAGCCCCAGCATTTT.

V usage is TRBV7-2 and J usage is TRBJ1-1; 8 nucleotides align to TRBD1. This CDR3 spans 14 amino acids. J was trimmed by 4 bases and V by 3 bases; bases with no gene match: 4. Germline V gives CDR1 SGHTA, CDR2 FQGNSA. CDR3 residues: CASSFQGAVTEAFF. In DNA, the CDR3 is TGTGCCAGCAGCTTCCAGGGGGCGGTCACTGAAGCTTTCTTT. Supplemented by reference TRBV7-2 and TRBJ1-1, the full variable domain reads GAGVSQSPSNKVTEKGKDVELRCDPISGHTALYWYRQSLGQGLEFLIYFQGNSAPDKSGLPSDRFSAERTGGSVSTLTIQRTQQEDSAVYLCASSFQGAVTEAFFGQGTRLTVV.

The chain uses TRBV7-6 and TRBJ2-5; 11 positions match TRBD2. Germline-derived CDR1 and CDR2 are SGHVS and FNYEAQ. The CDR3 has 15 amino acids. The V gene end was trimmed by 2 bases and the J gene end by 3 bases; junction bases not matched to a gene: 2. DNA for the CDR3: TGTGCCAGCAGCTTATTGGGACTAGCGGAAGAGACCCAGTACTTC. Translation: CASSLLGLAEETQYF.

This clone was seen a few times. The chain has TRBV27 and TRBJ2-7, with TRBD1 identical over 7 bases. Germline-derived CDR1 and CDR2 are MNHEY and SMNVEV (reference sequence). Germline trimming cut 6 bases from V and 2 bases from J; bases unmatched to any gene: 1. The CDR3 consists of 12 residues. The CDR3 sequence is CASSDRAYEQYF. The CDR3 DNA reads TGTGCCAGCAGCGACAGGGCCTACGAGCAGTACTTC.

This sequence joins TRBV29-1 and TRBJ2-3; TRBD2 matches at 9 bases. The CDR3 contains 14 residues. V gave up 4 bases and J gave up 4 bases; unmatched junction bases: 6. CDR1 and CDR2 (germline): SQVTM, ANQGSEA. The CDR3: CSVGYGTSPDTQYF. DNA of the CDR3: TGCAGCGTTGGGTACGGGACTAGCCCAGATACGCAGTATTTT.

The chain couples TRBV10-2 to TRBJ1-2; possibly TRBD1 for D (5 bases). The germline gives CDR1 WSHSY, CDR2 SAAADI. V lost 5 bases and J 2 bases, leaving 9 bases between the germline ends. This CDR3 contains 13 residues. The CDR3 protein is CASSRGSNYGYTF. CDR3 bases: TGCGCCAGCAGTCGGGGGTCCAACTATGGCTACACCTTC.

The V and J genes are TRBV6-4 and TRBJ1-5; 7 nucleotides align to TRBD1. The CDR3 has 15 residues. Unmatched junction bases numbered 4, after V lost 5 bases and J lost 0 bases. The germline gives CDR1 MRHNA, CDR2 SNTAGT. The CDR3 loop reads CASSPQGDSNQPQHF. CDR3 sequence (DNA): TGTGCCAGCAGTCCCCAGGGGGATAGCAATCAGCCCCAGCATTTT.

This clone appeared a few times. The chain combines TRBV7-7 with TRBJ2-1; 9 bases are shared with TRBD1. Germline loops: CDR1 SSHAT, CDR2 FNYEAQ (reference sequence). The CDR3 extends over 15 amino acids. Trimming at V came to 5 bases and at J to 4 bases, leaving 6 bases not matched to a gene. The CDR3 loop reads CASSEGDREYNEQFF. CDR3 DNA: TGTGCCAGCAGCGAGGGGGACAGGGAGTACAATGAGCAGTTCTTC.

This rearrangement joins TRBV6-2 or TRBV6-3 to TRBJ1-1; D is uncertain. V gave up 5 bases and J gave up 5 bases, with 9 bases separating them. CDR3 length: 12 residues. Per the germline V gene, CDR1 is MNHEY and CDR2 is SVGEGT. The CDR3 DNA reads TGTGCCAGCAGTCTCGGGAGGACTGAAGCTTTCTTT. Amino acid sequence: CASSLGRTEAFF.

The chain combines TRBV11-2 with TRBJ2-1; TRBD2 aligns across 11 bases. J gave up 9 bases and V 4 bases, and 14 bases lay outside the gene matches. Per germline, CDR1 SGHAT and CDR2 FQNNGV. This CDR3 is built from 17 residues. CDR3 DNA: TGTGCCAGCAGCTCCAAAGCCTTAGCGGGAGGGTATACTGAGCAGTTCTTC. Translation gives CASSSKALAGGYTEQFF.

The chain joins TRBV10-1 to TRBJ2-3, with D perhaps TRBD2 (6 bases). The CDR3 sequence is 16 residues long. Trimming pared 7 bases from V and 2 bases from J, leaving 19 bases between. The germline V gene encodes CDR1 WNHNN and CDR2 SYGVQD (reference sequence). The CDR3 DNA reads as TGCGCCAGCACCGCCCTAGGTAGCGGAGCCACAGATACGCAGTATTTT. It yields the protein CASTALGSGATDTQYF.

The J gene is TRBJ1-1, the V gene TRBV6-6; possible D gene TRBD1, 5 bases. Trimming shortened V by 2 bases and J by 1 base, and 8 bases separated the two germline ends. CDR3 length equals 14 residues. Germline CDR1 MNHNY, CDR2 SVGAGI (reference sequence). The CDR3 sequence: CASSYQGGNTEAFF. The CDR3 nucleotides are TGTGCCAGCAGTTACCAGGGAGGGAACACTGAAGCTTTCTTT.

The chain employs TRBV6-2 or TRBV6-3 and TRBJ1-4, with D possibly TRBD1 on 6 matching bases. CDR1 is MNHEY, CDR2 SVGEGT, per germline. The germline V and J ends were trimmed by 0 bases and 1 base, with 15 bases remaining between them. This CDR3 is built from 18 residues. DNA of the CDR3: TGTGCCAGCAGTTACTCCGCAGGGGAAGTCCTAACTAATGAAAAACTGTTTTTT. Its translation: CASSYSAGEVLTNEKLFF.